The 22 T cell receptor beta chains below all came from one sample that was sequenced in a study of identical twins' blood T cells. Using its own MiXCR run on the 5' RACE reads, TCRdb lists one record per CDR3 protein. The sample has 400,000 or so distinct CDR3 sequences; 25% to 35% are singletons. What was sequenced was PBMCs. All receptors derive from a woman aged 18-50 years in good health.

This clonotype was seen only a few times. The rearrangement uses TRBV29-1 and TRBJ1-1; no definite D call. The CDR3 consists of 10 residues. The V gene's germline CDR1 is SQVTM and CDR2 ANQGSEA. CDR3: CSVQHFRAFF. CDR3 in DNA: TGCAGTGTCCAGCATTTTCGAGCTTTCTTT.

Comments on this clonotype: It is likely a read error, because the conserved phenylalanine at the end of the CDR3 is missing. This chain connects TRBV7-9 to TRBJ1-2; D not certain. This CDR3 is built from 12 residues. Germline V gene lookup returns CDR1 SEHNR and CDR2 FQNEAQ (reference sequence). Trimming took off 2 bases at V and 3 bases at J, with 4 bases between the two ends. The CDR3 reads CASSLSDYGYTS. For the CDR3, the DNA is TGTGCCAGCAGCTTAAGTGACTATGGCTACACCTCC.

This sequence joins TRBV19 and TRBJ2-7; 7 bases line up with TRBD1. Germline values: CDR1 LNHDA, CDR2 SQIVND (reference sequence). V was clipped by 4 bases and J by 4 bases; unmatched bases: 10. The CDR3 loop spans 15 amino acids. Here the CDR3 DNA reads TGTGCCAGTAGTACTAACCGGGACAGCTGGTACGAGCAGTACTTC. Its protein is CASSTNRDSWYEQYF.

This clonotype turned up a few times. The chain joins TRBV7-9 to TRBJ1-1; D is unresolved. Germline V gene data show CDR1 as SEHNR and CDR2 as FQNEAQ (reference sequence). The V end lost 7 bases, the J end lost 7 bases, and 13 bases lay between the germline ends. CDR3 length: 12 residues. This CDR3 is CASTLWVGEAFF. The CDR3 region has the DNA TGTGCCAGCACCCTTTGGGTAGGTGAAGCTTTCTTT. The full variable domain, rest sourced from reference TRBV7-9 and TRBJ1-1, is DTGVSQNPRHKITKRGQNVTFRCDPISEHNRLYWYRQTLGQGPEFLTYFQNEAQLEKSRLLSDRFSAERPKGSFSTLEIQRTEQGDSAMYLCASTLWVGEAFFGQGTRLTVV.

There are a few counts of this clonotype. V is TRBV12-3 or TRBV12-4 and J is TRBJ1-1; D remains unclear. CDR3 size: 15 residues. V gave up 2 bases and J gave up 1 base, with 11 bases separating them. CDR3 region: CASSLIPWENTEAFF. The CDR3 region has the DNA TGTGCCAGCAGTTTAATCCCTTGGGAGAACACTGAAGCTTTCTTT.

The table lists this clonotype with a few counts. The chain joins TRBV3-1 to TRBJ2-3, with 7 bases that match TRBD2. Germline V CDR1 and CDR2: LGHDT, YNNKEL (reference sequence). The CDR3 has 16 amino acids. The V segment lost 3 bases and the J segment 0 bases; nucleotides outside the gene matches: 6. CDR3 DNA sequence: TGTGCCAGCAGCCACGGCGGGGGAGGAAGCACAGATACGCAGTATTTT. This encodes CASSHGGGGSTDTQYF.

This clonotype was recorded a few times. V is TRBV7-9 and J is TRBJ2-3, with 8 nucleotides matching TRBD1. The CDR3 has 16 residues. Per germline, CDR1 SEHNR and CDR2 FQNEAQ (reference sequence). J was trimmed by 3 bases and V by 1 base; bases with no gene match: 6. The CDR3 bases are TGTGCCAGCAGCTTAGTTCAGGGGGCCAGAACAGATACGCAGTATTTT. Translation: CASSLVQGARTDTQYF. The whole variable domain, remainder taken from reference TRBV7-9 and TRBJ2-3, is DTGVSQNPRHKITKRGQNVTFRCDPISEHNRLYWYRQTLGQGPEFLTYFQNEAQLEKSRLLSDRFSAERPKGSFSTLEIQRTEQGDSAMYLCASSLVQGARTDTQYFGPGTRLTVL.

The V gene is TRBV18, the J gene TRBJ2-3; a weak D match, TRBD2 (5 bases). This CDR3 region has 17 residues. The V gene's germline CDR1 is KGHSH and CDR2 LQKENI. V shed 3 bases and J shed 2 bases, with 18 bases lying between them. The CDR3 region is CASSPLNLSGTTDTQYF. The DNA for the CDR3 is TGTGCCAGCTCACCTTTGAACTTAAGCGGAACCACAGATACGCAGTATTTT.

The chain joins TRBV18 to TRBJ1-4; D call uncertain. The germline V gene encodes CDR1 KGHSH and CDR2 LQKENI. The ends were cut back, 5 bases at V and 0 bases at J, with 10 bases in the middle. The CDR3 runs to 15 residues. CDR3 bases: TGTGCCAGCTCAGACGGACGGTCAACTAATGAAAAACTGTTTTTT. Its protein product is CASSDGRSTNEKLFF. The whole variable domain, filled in from reference TRBV18 and TRBJ1-4, reads NAGVMQNPRHLVRRRGQEARLRCSPMKGHSHVYWYRQLPEEGLKFMVYLQKENIIDESGMPKERFSAEFPKEGPSILRIQQVVRGDSAAYFCASSDGRSTNEKLFFGSGTQLSVL.

Here the CDR3 reads CASSLGTSVNTGELFF. The CDR3 DNA is TGTGCCAGCAGCTTAGGGACTAGCGTTAACACCGGGGAGCTGTTTTTT. The rearrangement links TRBV7-8 to TRBJ2-2, with 9 bases identical to TRBD2. The V gene's germline CDR1 is SGHVS and CDR2 FQNEAQ. The CDR3 sequence is 16 residues long. V was clipped by 1 base and J by 2 bases; unmatched bases: 2.

This clonotype has only a few counts. The chain employs TRBV29-1 and TRBJ1-1; the D gene is possibly TRBD1 (5 bases). Germline values: CDR1 SQVTM, CDR2 ANQGSEA. Trimming shortened V by 5 bases and J by 6 bases, and 10 bases separated the two germline ends. The CDR3 covers 11 residues. The CDR3 protein is CSVRDLSEAFF. For the CDR3, the DNA is TGCAGCGTTAGGGACCTATCTGAAGCTTTCTTT.

V usage is TRBV20-1 and J usage is TRBJ1-2; possibly TRBD1 for D (5 bases). Germline CDR1 reads DFQATT; CDR2 reads SNEGSKA (reference sequence). The V end was cut by 2 bases, the J end by 4 bases, with 11 bases between. This CDR3 has 13 residues. The CDR3 here is CSARHQGGYGYTF. The CDR3 DNA is TGCAGTGCTAGACACCAGGGAGGCTATGGCTACACCTTC.

This chain uses TRBV14 with TRBJ2-2, with D tentatively TRBD2 (5 bases). This CDR3 has 12 amino acids. From germline, CDR1 is SGHDN and CDR2 FVKESK. Trimming took off 1 base at V and 10 bases at J, with 7 bases between the two ends. The CDR3 reads CASSQVGLELFF. Here the CDR3 DNA reads TGTGCCAGCAGCCAAGTCGGACTGGAGCTGTTTTTT.

Of note for this clonotype: At one of its ends the junction is not consistent with the germline gene, which may arise from a read error. V gene TRBV11-2 combines with J gene TRBJ1-3; TRBD1 matches at 10 bases. Germline-derived CDR1 and CDR2 are SGHAT and FQNNGV. CDR3 length: 17 residues. The CDR3 DNA reads TGTGCCAGCAGCCCTCGACAGGGGGCGAGTGGTGGAAACATCATATATTTT. Its translation: CASSPRQGASGGNIIYF.

This chain joins TRBV7-2 and TRBJ2-7; the D call may be TRBD1 or TRBD2 (5 bases each). Trimming shortened V by 4 bases and J by 3 bases, and 10 bases separated the two germline ends. This CDR3 is 13 amino acids long. CDR1 and CDR2 (germline): SGHTA, FQGNSA. The CDR3 loop is CASSSWDVYEQYF. The CDR3 coding sequence is TGTGCCAGCAGCTCGTGGGACGTCTACGAGCAGTACTTC.

The rearrangement joins TRBV5-1 to TRBJ2-2; 7 positions match TRBD1. V lost 6 bases to trimming and J lost 2 bases; unmatched junction nucleotides: 10. Germline CDR1 and CDR2: SGHRS and YFSETQ. This CDR3 comprises 16 residues. CDR3 region: CASTHDRVINTGELFF. The CDR3 DNA follows: TGCGCCAGCACTCACGACAGGGTAATAAACACCGGGGAGCTGTTTTTT.

With regard to this clonotype: This may be a read error, as it is one base from a much larger clone. The rearrangement joins TRBV6-5 to TRBJ1-3; D is unresolved. This CDR3 contains 12 residues. The germline gives CDR1 MNHEY, CDR2 SVGAGI. Trimming took off 11 bases at V and 0 bases at J, with 8 bases between the two ends. The CDR3 DNA follows: TGTGCCTGCATTAGCTCTGGAAACACCATATATTTT. Translating it yields CACISSGNTIYF.

V gene TRBV10-3 combines with J gene TRBJ1-1; 12 positions agree with TRBD1. CDR1 is ENHRY and CDR2 is SYGVKD in the germline V gene. The V gene end was trimmed by 6 bases and the J gene end by 3 bases; junction bases not matched to a gene: 5. There are 15 residues in the CDR3. The CDR3 coding sequence is TGTGCCATCAGGCCGGGGACAGGGGGCTACACTGAAGCTTTCTTT. Translating it yields CAIRPGTGGYTEAFF.

In regard to this clonotype: At one boundary the junction diverges from the germline segment, which might be a read error. The rearrangement uses TRBV4-3 and TRBJ2-7, with D perhaps assigned TRBD1 or TRBD2 (5 bases each). This CDR3 is 15 amino acids long. The germline gives CDR1 LGHNA, CDR2 YSLEER. This chain's CDR3 is CANSQERDVSYEQYF. In DNA form, the CDR3 reads TGCGCCAACAGCCAAGAGAGGGACGTTTCCTACGAGCAGTACTTC.

This clonotype came up a few times. V and J are TRBV29-1 and TRBJ2-7; 7 positions agree with TRBD1. Trimming cost V 2 bases and J 3 bases; bases outside gene matches: 10. This CDR3 has 15 residues. Germline assignment: CDR1 SQVTM and CDR2 ANQGSEA. CDR3 sequence: CSVETPDREYYEQYF. CDR3 DNA: TGCAGCGTTGAAACACCCGACAGGGAGTACTACGAGCAGTACTTC.

There are many counts of this clonotype. The chain couples TRBV29-1 to TRBJ1-1; unclear D gene. The CDR3 has 10 amino acids. The V end was cut by 8 bases, the J end by 1 base, with 5 bases between. Germline V gene lookup returns CDR1 SQVTM and CDR2 ANQGSEA. DNA of the CDR3: TGCAGCCACCGGAACACTGAAGCTTTCTTT. Translated: CSHRNTEAFF.

This clonotype was seen only a few times. The CDR3: CASSLASGGIQPQHF. DNA of the CDR3: TGCGCCAGCAGCTTGGCATCGGGGGGCATTCAGCCCCAGCATTTT. The chain joins TRBV5-1 to TRBJ1-5; possibly TRBD1 for D (6 bases). The germline gives CDR1 SGHRS, CDR2 YFSETQ. V lost 0 bases, J lost 6 bases, and 13 bases lay in between. CDR3 size: 15 residues.